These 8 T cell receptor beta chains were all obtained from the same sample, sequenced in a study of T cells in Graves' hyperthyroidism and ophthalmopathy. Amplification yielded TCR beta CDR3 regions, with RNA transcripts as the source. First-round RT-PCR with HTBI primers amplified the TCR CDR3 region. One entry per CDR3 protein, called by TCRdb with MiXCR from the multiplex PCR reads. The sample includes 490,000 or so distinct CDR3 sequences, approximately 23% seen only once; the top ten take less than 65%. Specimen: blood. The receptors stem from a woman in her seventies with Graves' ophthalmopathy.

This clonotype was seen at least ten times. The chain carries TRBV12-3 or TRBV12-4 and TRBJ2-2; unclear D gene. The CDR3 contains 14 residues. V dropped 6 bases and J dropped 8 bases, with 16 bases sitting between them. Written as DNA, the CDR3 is TGTGCCAGCAGGATGTCACCCATGGGAGGGGAGCTGTTTTTT. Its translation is CASRMSPMGGELFF.

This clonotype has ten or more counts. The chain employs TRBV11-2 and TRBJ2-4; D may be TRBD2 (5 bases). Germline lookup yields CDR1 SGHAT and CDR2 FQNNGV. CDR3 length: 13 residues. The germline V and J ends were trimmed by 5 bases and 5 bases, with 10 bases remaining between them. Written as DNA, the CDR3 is TGTGCCAGCAGCCTCAACGGGGAAAACATTCAGTACTTC. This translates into CASSLNGENIQYF.

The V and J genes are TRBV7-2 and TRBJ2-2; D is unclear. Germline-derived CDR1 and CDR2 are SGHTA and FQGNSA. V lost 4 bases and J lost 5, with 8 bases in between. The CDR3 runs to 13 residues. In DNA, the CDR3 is TGTGCCAGCAGCTCAATTCGGACCGGGGAGCTGTTTTTT. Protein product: CASSSIRTGELFF.

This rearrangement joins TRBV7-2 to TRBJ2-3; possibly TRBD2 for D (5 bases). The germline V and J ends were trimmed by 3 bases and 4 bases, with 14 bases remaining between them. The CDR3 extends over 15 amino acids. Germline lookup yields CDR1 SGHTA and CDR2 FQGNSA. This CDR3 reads CASSFTREVSDTQYF. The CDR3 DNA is TGTGCCAGCAGCTTTACTAGGGAAGTCTCAGATACGCAGTATTTT.

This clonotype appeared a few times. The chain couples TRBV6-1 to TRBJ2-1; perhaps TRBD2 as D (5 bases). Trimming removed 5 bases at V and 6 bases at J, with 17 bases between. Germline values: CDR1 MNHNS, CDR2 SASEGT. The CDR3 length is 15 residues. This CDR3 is CASSSQPTGGNEQFF. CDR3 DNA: TGTGCCAGCAGTAGCCAACCGACCGGAGGCAATGAGCAGTTCTTC.

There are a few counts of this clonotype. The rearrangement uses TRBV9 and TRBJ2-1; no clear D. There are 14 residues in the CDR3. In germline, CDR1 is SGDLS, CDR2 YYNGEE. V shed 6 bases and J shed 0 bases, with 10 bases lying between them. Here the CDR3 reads CASNGNGSYNEQFF. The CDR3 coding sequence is TGTGCCAGCAACGGAAACGGCTCCTACAATGAGCAGTTCTTC.

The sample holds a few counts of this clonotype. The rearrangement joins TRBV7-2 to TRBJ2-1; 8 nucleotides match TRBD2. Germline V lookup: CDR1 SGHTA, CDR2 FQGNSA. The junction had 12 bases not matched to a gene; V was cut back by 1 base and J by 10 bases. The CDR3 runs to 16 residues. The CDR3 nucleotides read TGTGCCAGCAGCTTAGTGGGCGGGAGGCCGCCGGGAGAGCAGTTCTTC. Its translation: CASSLVGGRPPGEQFF.

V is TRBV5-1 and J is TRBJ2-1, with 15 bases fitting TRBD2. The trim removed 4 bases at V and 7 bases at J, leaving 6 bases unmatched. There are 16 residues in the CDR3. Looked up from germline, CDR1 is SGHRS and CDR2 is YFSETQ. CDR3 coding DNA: TGCGCCAGCAGCCCCTGGACTAGCGGGAGGGCGAATGAGCAGTTCTTC. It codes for CASSPWTSGRANEQFF.